This TCR beta chain was sequenced during a study of lymphopenia after photon versus proton radiotherapy. The study's findings and limits: Authors raise, but do not show, better survival with proton therapy. After lymphocyte nadir, photon-treated repertoires showed oligoclonal expansion, especially CD8+ Temra.

Points on this clone: The target antigen is unknown.

The ends were cut back, 2 bases at V and 2 bases at J, with 14 bases in the middle. Germline V gene lookup returns CDR1 MNHEY and CDR2 SVGAGI. The CDR3 length is 16 residues. Sequencing was performed with immunoSEQ multiplex PCR; in TCRdb, only in-frame clones are kept and a portion is missing. The sample has around 50,000 clones; approximately 88% are singletons. The receptor's source is a man between 60 and 75 years old with pancreatic cancer. The V and J genes are TRBV6-5 and TRBJ2-3, with D unresolved. The sample consisted of peripheral blood, taken from a patient treated with proton-based radiotherapy. CDR3 amino acids: CASSYIKDGATDTQYF. The CDR3 region has the DNA TGTGCCAGCAGTTACATAAAAGACGGCGCCACAGATACGCAGTATTTT.